These T cell receptor beta chains were read from a single sample in a study of T cells in Graves' hyperthyroidism and ophthalmopathy. Each CDR3 protein gets one entry after TCRdb re-called the multiplex PCR reads with MiXCR. The table has over 450,000 distinct CDR3 sequences, 15% to 20% seen once. Sequences were obtained from blood. Every receptor here comes from a woman younger than 30 with Graves' ophthalmopathy. Both conserved end residues are trimmed from each CDR3. Rows may omit the clone size; those that give it use once, few, many or a size class.

ANSGDGFYEQY few TRBV5-1 11
ASSSGLSIAENLF few TRBV6-1 13
ASSPGWTNTEAF few TRBV6-2/TRBV6-3 12
ASSLDRQRIEQF many TRBV7-8 12
ASSQGAPFPYEQY - TRBV4-3 13
ASSQEGYREGPEETQY many TRBV3-1 16
ASRGLAAYNEQF many TRBV6-1 12
ASSSRPGETQY many TRBV11-2 11
ASSYGGLGGGSSNQPQH many TRBV6-2/TRBV6-3 17
ASSLRHNTDTQY many TRBV11-1 12
AWRTSGRETQY many TRBV30 11